Listed below are T cell receptor beta chains from one sample, sequenced in a study of blood T cell repertoires in COVID-19. Only in-frame clones appear in the TCRdb table, and some are missing; sequencing was by immunoSEQ multiplex PCR. Found here are 70,000 to 100,000 clones, about 90% of them singletons; the top ten hold roughly 8.1%. The sequenced material came from peripheral blood. The receptor source for this set is a woman aged 65 to 85 with acute or convalescent COVID-19. The CDR3 runs from the conserved cysteine through the conserved F or W. Each record gives: V gene, J gene, clone size, D gene, CDR3 DNA, CDR3 protein. The D gene is left open where the match is weak. Rows give clone size only sometimes, using once, few, many, or a class for an expanded clone.

V: TRBV11-2; J: TRBJ2-7; size: .; D: TRBD1; DNA: TGTGCCAGCAGCCCTGAAATCAGGGGGCGCGGCGAGCAGTACTTC; CDR3: CASSPEIRGRGEQYF
V: TRBV28; J: TRBJ2-1; size: .; D: TRBD2; DNA: TGTGCCAGCAGCACTACCGGGACTAGCCATGAGCAGTTCTTC; CDR3: CASSTTGTSHEQFF
V: TRBV27; J: TRBJ2-2; size: .; D: TRBD2; DNA: TGTGCCAGCAAAATGACTAGCGACAACACCGGGGAGCTGTTTTTT; CDR3: CASKMTSDNTGELFF
V: TRBV11-2; J: TRBJ2-3; size: .; D: TRBD2; DNA: TGTGCCTGCAATGGGGAGGGCGATACGCAGTATTTT; CDR3: CACNGEGDTQYF
V: TRBV11-2; J: TRBJ1-5; size: .; D: .; DNA: TGTGCCAGCAGCCCAGGGGAGAGCAATCAGCCCCAGCATTTT; CDR3: CASSPGESNQPQHF
V: TRBV7-2; J: TRBJ1-5; size: .; D: TRBD1; DNA: TGTGCCAGCAGCTTACGGCAGGGGGTATATCAGCCCCAGCATTTT; CDR3: CASSLRQGVYQPQHF
V: TRBV29-1; J: TRBJ2-1; size: .; D: .; DNA: TGCAGCGTTGAAGGAGGCAACAATGAGCAGTTCTTC; CDR3: CSVEGGNNEQFF
V: TRBV6-5; J: TRBJ2-1; size: .; D: TRBD2; DNA: TGTGCCAGCAGCCCCCGGGGGGAACTTCGCAATGAGCAGTTCTTC; CDR3: CASSPRGELRNEQFF
V: TRBV3-1/TRBV3-2; J: TRBJ2-7; size: .; D: TRBD1; DNA: TGTGCCAGCAGCCAAAGAGATTTCGGGACAGGGTTCTACGAGCAGTACTTC; CDR3: CASSQRDFGTGFYEQYF
V: TRBV4-1; J: TRBJ2-1; size: .; D: TRBD1; DNA: TGCGCCAGCAGCCGTGCCCCCGGGGGGACAGGGAGGAATGAGCAGTTCTTC; CDR3: CASSRAPGGTGRNEQFF
V: TRBV11-1; J: TRBJ2-3; size: .; D: .; DNA: TGTGCCAGCAGCTTTTCGTCAGTTTTTAGCACAGATACGCAGTATTTT; CDR3: CASSFSSVFSTDTQYF
V: TRBV5-1; J: TRBJ1-1; size: .; D: .; DNA: TGCGCCAGCAGCTTGGTGGGGGCCGCTGAAGCTTTCTTT; CDR3: CASSLVGAAEAFF
V: TRBV27; J: TRBJ2-7; size: .; D: .; DNA: TGTGCCAGCAGTTTACGGGAACTCTCCTACGAGCAGTACTTC; CDR3: CASSLRELSYEQYF
V: TRBV12-3/TRBV12-4; J: TRBJ2-7; size: .; D: .; DNA: TGTGCCAGCAGACGACAGGTCTACGAGCAGTACTTC; CDR3: CASRRQVYEQYF
V: TRBV6-5; J: TRBJ1-2; size: .; D: .; DNA: TGTGCCAGCTTTCTTCTTGGGGGCGGCTATGGCTACACCTTC; CDR3: CASFLLGGGYGYTF
V: TRBV7-9; J: TRBJ2-1; size: .; D: TRBD2; DNA: TGTGCCAGCAGCCCAACTAGCGGGGGCTCCTACAATGAGCAGTTCTTC; CDR3: CASSPTSGGSYNEQFF
V: TRBV5-5; J: TRBJ2-2; size: .; D: TRBD1; DNA: TGTGCCAGCAGCTTTTCGGACCGCACAGGGGCCGGGGAGCTGTTTTTT; CDR3: CASSFSDRTGAGELFF
V: TRBV7-8; J: TRBJ2-7; size: .; D: TRBD1; DNA: TGTGCCAGCAGCTCAGGGGGCTCCTACGAGCAGTACTTC; CDR3: CASSSGGSYEQYF
V: TRBV5-1; J: TRBJ1-1; size: once; D: TRBD1; DNA: TGCGCCAGCAGCCCAGGGACAGGGATGATGAACACTGAAGCTTTCTTT; CDR3: CASSPGTGMMNTEAFF
V: TRBV24-1; J: TRBJ2-2; size: .; D: TRBD1; DNA: TGTGCCACCAGTGATTGGGGACAGGGGAACACCGGGGAGCTGTTTTTT; CDR3: CATSDWGQGNTGELFF
V: TRBV10-3; J: TRBJ2-1; size: .; D: TRBD1; DNA: TGTGCCATCAGTGAGTTCGACAGGGGGGACAATGAGCAGTTCTTC; CDR3: CAISEFDRGDNEQFF
V: TRBV19; J: TRBJ2-3; size: .; D: TRBD2; DNA: TGTGCCAGTGCCAACCCGGGACTAGCGGGAGATACGCAGTATTTT; CDR3: CASANPGLAGDTQYF
V: TRBV19; J: TRBJ2-1; size: once; D: TRBD1; DNA: TGTGCCAGTAGTAGACAGGGGGCGTCCTACAATGAGCAGTTCTTC; CDR3: CASSRQGASYNEQFF
V: TRBV28; J: TRBJ2-1; size: once; D: TRBD2; DNA: TGTGCCAGCAACCTTCTAGCGGGAGGATACAATGAGCAGTTCTTC; CDR3: CASNLLAGGYNEQFF
V: TRBV9; J: TRBJ1-4; size: .; D: .; DNA: TGTGCCAGCAATAGGCAGGGTGAGGAAAAACTGTTTTTT; CDR3: CASNRQGEEKLFF
V: TRBV9; J: TRBJ1-3; size: .; D: .; DNA: TGTGCCAGCAGCGGTCTCTCTGGAAACACCATATATTTT; CDR3: CASSGLSGNTIYF
V: TRBV7-9; J: TRBJ1-1; size: .; D: .; DNA: TGTGCCAGCAGCTTCCAGGGGAACACTGAAGCTTTCTTT; CDR3: CASSFQGNTEAFF
V: TRBV6-5; J: TRBJ1-1; size: .; D: .; DNA: TGTGCCAGCGGGAAGGGGCGCTCGGTAAACACTGAAGCTTTCTTT; CDR3: CASGKGRSVNTEAFF
V: TRBV5-1; J: TRBJ2-1; size: .; D: TRBD2; DNA: TGCGCCAGCCATAGCGGGAGGTATAGGGCTGCCTACAATGAGCAGTTCTTC; CDR3: CASHSGRYRAAYNEQFF
V: TRBV5-1; J: TRBJ2-1; size: .; D: .; DNA: TGCGCCAGCAGCCCAGGACAGACCTACAATGAGCAGTTCTTC; CDR3: CASSPGQTYNEQFF
V: TRBV7-8; J: TRBJ1-1; size: .; D: .; DNA: TGTGCCAGCAGCTCTGGACAGCGGCCTAAAACTGAAGCTTTCTTT; CDR3: CASSSGQRPKTEAFF
V: TRBV14; J: TRBJ2-5; size: .; D: .; DNA: TGTGCCAGCAGCCGGACAGAAGAGACCCAGTACTTC; CDR3: CASSRTEETQYF
V: TRBV18; J: TRBJ2-7; size: .; D: .; DNA: TGTGCCAGCTCACCAAACCGAGACACCTACGAGCAGTACTTC; CDR3: CASSPNRDTYEQYF
V: TRBV13; J: TRBJ2-5; size: .; D: .; DNA: TGTGCCAGCAGCTTAGGTTCCAAAGAGACCCAGTACTTC; CDR3: CASSLGSKETQYF
V: TRBV6-5; J: TRBJ1-1; size: .; D: .; DNA: TGTGCCAGCAGTAATCCGGGATCTGGGTACACTGAAGCTTTCTTT; CDR3: CASSNPGSGYTEAFF
V: TRBV9; J: TRBJ2-1; size: .; D: TRBD2; DNA: TGTGCCAGCAGCGTAGGAATGGCTAGCGGGCGGAATGAGCAGTTCTTC; CDR3: CASSVGMASGRNEQFF
V: TRBV12-2; J: TRBJ1-1; size: once; D: .; DNA: TGTGCAAGTCGCTTAACATCGAACACTGAAGCTTTCTTT; CDR3: CASRLTSNTEAFF
V: TRBV28; J: TRBJ1-1; size: few; D: TRBD1; DNA: TGTGCCAGCAGACCAGGGGGCACTGAAGCTTTCTTT; CDR3: CASRPGGTEAFF
V: TRBV5-1; J: TRBJ2-7; size: once; D: TRBD1; DNA: TGCGCCAGCAGCTTGGGGGACAGGGGGACCCAAGAGCAGTACTTC; CDR3: CASSLGDRGTQEQYF
V: TRBV19; J: TRBJ1-5; size: .; D: .; DNA: TGTGCCAGTAGTATAAGCCTCAGGGTAGGCAATCAGCCCCAGCATTTT; CDR3: CASSISLRVGNQPQHF
V: TRBV7-3; J: TRBJ1-2; size: .; D: .; DNA: TGTGCCAGCAGCTTAAGCCCCAACCCAAACAGGGATGGGGGCTACACCTTC; CDR3: CASSLSPNPNRDGGYTF
V: TRBV3-1/TRBV3-2; J: TRBJ2-5; size: .; D: .; DNA: TGTGCCAGCAGCCCAGGACTCCTCAAGGAGACCCAGTACTTC; CDR3: CASSPGLLKETQYF
V: TRBV6-6; J: TRBJ2-5; size: .; D: .; DNA: TGTGCCAGCAGTTACCCGGAGGGACGCCAAGAGACCCAGTACTTC; CDR3: CASSYPEGRQETQYF
V: TRBV5-1; J: TRBJ2-1; size: .; D: TRBD2; DNA: TGCGCCAGCAGCACCGGGACTAGCGGATACAATGAGCAGTTCTTC; CDR3: CASSTGTSGYNEQFF
V: TRBV6-5; J: TRBJ1-1; size: .; D: .; DNA: TGTGCCAGCACGCCCGAGTTTCGCACTGAAGCTTTCTTT; CDR3: CASTPEFRTEAFF
V: TRBV2; J: TRBJ1-1; size: once; D: TRBD1; DNA: TGTGCCAGCAGTTACGCCGTAGGACAGGGCTATGAAGCTTTCTTT; CDR3: CASSYAVGQGYEAFF
V: TRBV4-2; J: TRBJ2-4; size: .; D: TRBD2; DNA: TGTGCCAGCAGCCAGCATACTAGCGGGAGGGAGGGCAAAAACATTCAGTACTTC; CDR3: CASSQHTSGREGKNIQYF
V: TRBV9; J: TRBJ2-7; size: .; D: .; DNA: TGTGCCAGCAGCGTAGAACCTAGCTCCTACGAGCAGTACTTC; CDR3: CASSVEPSSYEQYF
V: TRBV2; J: TRBJ2-7; size: few; D: TRBD1; DNA: TGTGCCAGCCTACAGGGGGCGGCCTACGAGCAGTACTTC; CDR3: CASLQGAAYEQYF
V: TRBV27; J: TRBJ2-1; size: .; D: .; DNA: TGTGCCAGCAGTTTAACGGGAGAACGCTACAATGAGCAGTTCTTC; CDR3: CASSLTGERYNEQFF
V: TRBV2; J: TRBJ1-1; size: .; D: .; DNA: TGTGCCAGCAGTGACGACCAGGGTCGGAACACTGAAGCTTTCTTT; CDR3: CASSDDQGRNTEAFF
V: TRBV7-8; J: TRBJ1-1; size: .; D: .; DNA: TGTGCCAGCAGCTTATTTCCGGGGGAAGCTTTCTTT; CDR3: CASSLFPGEAFF
V: TRBV7-2; J: TRBJ1-1; size: .; D: .; DNA: TGTGCCAGCAGCTATCGAGGCGGTCCCTCGGCTGAAGCTTTCTTT; CDR3: CASSYRGGPSAEAFF